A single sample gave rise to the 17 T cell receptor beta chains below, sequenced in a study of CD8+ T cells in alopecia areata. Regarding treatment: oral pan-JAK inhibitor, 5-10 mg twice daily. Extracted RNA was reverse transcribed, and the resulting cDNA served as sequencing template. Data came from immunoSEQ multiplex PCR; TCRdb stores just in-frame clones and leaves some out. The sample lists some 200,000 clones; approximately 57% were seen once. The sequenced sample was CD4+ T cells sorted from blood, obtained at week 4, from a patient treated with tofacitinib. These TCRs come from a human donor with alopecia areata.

The CDR3, as DNA: TGTGCCAGCTCACCGGAAGCGGGGGGCCTTCAAGAGACCCAGTACTTC. Residues: CASSPEAGGLQETQYF. V and J are TRBV18 and TRBJ2-5; TRBD2 agrees at 9 bases. The CDR3 spans 16 residues. CDR1 is KGHSH and CDR2 is LQKENI in the germline V gene. With V trimmed by 3 bases and J by 2 bases, 7 bases remained unmatched.

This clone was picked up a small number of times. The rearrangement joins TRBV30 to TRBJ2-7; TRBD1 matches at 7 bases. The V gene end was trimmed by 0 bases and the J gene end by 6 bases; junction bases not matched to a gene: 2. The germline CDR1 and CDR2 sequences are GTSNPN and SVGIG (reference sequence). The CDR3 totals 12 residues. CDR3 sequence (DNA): TGTGCCTGGAGTGTAGGGGGCTTCGAGCAGTACTTC. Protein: CAWSVGGFEQYF.

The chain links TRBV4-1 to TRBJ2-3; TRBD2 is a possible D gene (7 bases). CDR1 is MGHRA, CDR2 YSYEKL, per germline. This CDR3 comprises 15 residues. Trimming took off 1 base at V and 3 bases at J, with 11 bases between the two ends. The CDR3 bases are TGCGCCAGCAGCCAAGCGGGGGGCCTGACAGATACGCAGTATTTT. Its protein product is CASSQAGGLTDTQYF.

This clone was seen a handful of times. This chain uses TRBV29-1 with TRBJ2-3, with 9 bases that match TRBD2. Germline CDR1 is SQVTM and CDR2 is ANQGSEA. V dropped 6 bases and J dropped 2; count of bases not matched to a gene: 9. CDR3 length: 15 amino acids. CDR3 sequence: CSVRVSGGYTDTQYF. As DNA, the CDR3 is TGCAGCGTCCGTGTTAGCGGGGGCTACACAGATACGCAGTATTTT.

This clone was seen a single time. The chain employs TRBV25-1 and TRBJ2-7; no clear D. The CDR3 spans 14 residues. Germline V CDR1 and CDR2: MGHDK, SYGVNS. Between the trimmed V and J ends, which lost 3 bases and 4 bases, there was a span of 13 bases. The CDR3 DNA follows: TGTGCCAGCAGTGAGGCAAGTCTAGAGTACGAGCAGTACTTC. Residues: CASSEASLEYEQYF.

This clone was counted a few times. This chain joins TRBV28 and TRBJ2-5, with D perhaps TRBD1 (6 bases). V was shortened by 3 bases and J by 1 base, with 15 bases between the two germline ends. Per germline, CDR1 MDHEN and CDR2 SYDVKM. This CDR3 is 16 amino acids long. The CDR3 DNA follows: TGTGCCAGCAGTTTCGGCCACAGGGCAACCCAAGAGACCCAGTACTTC. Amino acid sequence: CASSFGHRATQETQYF. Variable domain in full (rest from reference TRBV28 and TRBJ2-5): DVKVTQSSRYLVKRTGEKVFLECVQDMDHENMFWYRQDPGLGLRLIYFSYDVKMKEKGDIPEGYSVSREKKERFSLILESASTNQTSMYLCASSFGHRATQETQYFGPGTRLLVL.

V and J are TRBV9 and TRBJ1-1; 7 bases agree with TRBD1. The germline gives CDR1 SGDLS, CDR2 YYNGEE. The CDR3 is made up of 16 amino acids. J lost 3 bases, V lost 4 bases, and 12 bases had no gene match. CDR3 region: CASSTREGAFYTEAFF. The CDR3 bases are TGTGCCAGCAGCACTCGTGAGGGGGCTTTCTACACTGAAGCTTTCTTT.

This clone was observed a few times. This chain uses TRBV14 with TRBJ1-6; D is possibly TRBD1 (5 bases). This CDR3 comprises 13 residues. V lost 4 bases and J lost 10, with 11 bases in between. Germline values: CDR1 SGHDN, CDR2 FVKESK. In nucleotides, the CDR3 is TGTGCCAGCAGCCCCCGGGGCAGCTCACCCCTCCACTTT. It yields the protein CASSPRGSSPLHF.

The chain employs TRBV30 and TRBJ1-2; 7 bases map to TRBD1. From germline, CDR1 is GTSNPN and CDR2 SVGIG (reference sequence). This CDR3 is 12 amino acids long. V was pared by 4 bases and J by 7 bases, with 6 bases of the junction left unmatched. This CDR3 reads CAWTTPGGGYTF. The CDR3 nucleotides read TGTGCCTGGACGACCCCAGGGGGTGGCTACACCTTC.

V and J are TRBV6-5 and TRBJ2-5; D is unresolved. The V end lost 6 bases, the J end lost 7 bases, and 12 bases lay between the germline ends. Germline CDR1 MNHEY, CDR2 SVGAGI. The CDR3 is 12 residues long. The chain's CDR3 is CASSPPSPTQYF. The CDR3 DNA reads TGTGCCAGCAGCCCCCCATCCCCGACCCAGTACTTC.

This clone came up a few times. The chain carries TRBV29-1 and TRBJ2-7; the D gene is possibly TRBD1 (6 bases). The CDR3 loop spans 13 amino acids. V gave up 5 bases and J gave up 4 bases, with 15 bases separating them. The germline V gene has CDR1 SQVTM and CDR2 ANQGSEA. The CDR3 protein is CSVSTLGQYEQYF. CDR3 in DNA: TGCAGCGTTTCCACCTTAGGACAGTACGAGCAGTACTTC.

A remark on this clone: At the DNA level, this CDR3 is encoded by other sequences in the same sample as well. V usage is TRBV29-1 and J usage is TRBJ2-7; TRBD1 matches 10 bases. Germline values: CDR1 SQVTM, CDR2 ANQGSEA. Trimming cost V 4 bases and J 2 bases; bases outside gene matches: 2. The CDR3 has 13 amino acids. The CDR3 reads CSVGGTGAYEQYF. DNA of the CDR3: TGCAGCGTTGGAGGGACAGGGGCCTACGAGCAGTACTTC.

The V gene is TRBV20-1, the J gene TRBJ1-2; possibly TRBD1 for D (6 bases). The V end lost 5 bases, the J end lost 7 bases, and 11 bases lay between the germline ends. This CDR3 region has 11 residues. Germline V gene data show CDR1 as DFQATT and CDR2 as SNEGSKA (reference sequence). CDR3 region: CSAAVRGGYTF. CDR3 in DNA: TGCAGTGCTGCGGTCAGGGGTGGCTACACCTTC.

The CDR3 here is CSVEDSNTEAFF. CDR3 in DNA: TGCAGCGTTGAAGATTCGAACACTGAAGCTTTCTTT. The J gene is TRBJ1-1, the V gene TRBV29-1, with D uncertain. Deletions cut 0 bases from V and 1 base from J, with 3 bases between. The CDR3 extends over 12 amino acids. Per the germline V gene, CDR1 is SQVTM and CDR2 is ANQGSEA.

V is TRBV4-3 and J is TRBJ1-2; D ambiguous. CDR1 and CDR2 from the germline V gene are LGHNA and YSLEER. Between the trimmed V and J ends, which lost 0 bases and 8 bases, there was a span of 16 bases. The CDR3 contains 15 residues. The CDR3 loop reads CASSQDSAREGGYTF. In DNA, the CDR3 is TGCGCCAGCAGCCAAGATAGCGCCCGGGAGGGCGGCTACACCTTC.

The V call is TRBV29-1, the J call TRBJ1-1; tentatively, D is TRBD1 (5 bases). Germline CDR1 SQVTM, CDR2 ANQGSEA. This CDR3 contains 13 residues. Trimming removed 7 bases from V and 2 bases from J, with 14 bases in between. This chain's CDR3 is CSARELLNTEAFF. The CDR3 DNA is TGCAGCGCCAGGGAACTATTAAACACTGAAGCTTTCTTT.

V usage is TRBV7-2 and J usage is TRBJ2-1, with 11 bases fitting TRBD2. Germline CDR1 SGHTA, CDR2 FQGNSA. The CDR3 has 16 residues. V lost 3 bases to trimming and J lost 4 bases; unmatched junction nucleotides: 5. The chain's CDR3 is CASSFSLAGGYNEQFF. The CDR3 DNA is TGTGCCAGCAGCTTCTCGTTAGCGGGGGGGTACAATGAGCAGTTCTTC. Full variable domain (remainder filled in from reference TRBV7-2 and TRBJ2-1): GAGVSQSPSNKVTEKGKDVELRCDPISGHTALYWYRQSLGQGLEFLIYFQGNSAPDKSGLPSDRFSAERTGGSVSTLTIQRTQQEDSAVYLCASSFSLAGGYNEQFFGPGTRLTVL.